The rows below give T cell receptor beta chains drawn from one sample of a study of early T cells in non-severe SARS-CoV-2 infection. Each CDR3 protein gets one entry after TCRdb re-called the 5' RACE reads with MiXCR. The data contain about 26,000 distinct CDR3 sequences, 4% to 5% of them singletons. Sequencing was performed on whole blood. The receptors were sampled from an adult who was a healthcare worker with PCR-confirmed SARS-CoV-2 infection or an uninfected control (not recorded which). The CDR3 runs from the conserved cysteine through the conserved F or W. D genes are given only for firm matches. Clone size is not always given. Where it is, it says once, few, many or a class for expanded clones.

TRBJ2-3 | TRBD2 | TRBV5-1 | many | CASSLERGGQDTQYF | TGCGCCAGCAGCTTGGAGCGGGGGGGCCAAGATACGCAGTATTTT
TRBJ2-3 | - | TRBV28 | many | CASSLGRDTQYF | TGTGCCAGCAGTTTGGGCCGGGATACGCAGTATTTT
TRBJ2-2 | TRBD2 | TRBV12-3/TRBV12-4 | few | CASSFGGKDGELFF | TGTGCCAGCAGTTTCGGGGGGAAAGACGGGGAGCTGTTTTTT
TRBJ2-3 | - | TRBV19 | many | CASSIPQGGADTQYF | TGTGCCAGTAGTATCCCCCAGGGGGGCGCAGATACGCAGTATTTT
TRBJ2-3 | - | TRBV28 | - | CASSPPLMARGTQYF | TGTGCCAGCAGTCCCCCGTTGATGGCCCGGGGGACGCAGTATTTT
TRBJ2-3 | - | TRBV6-6 | many | CASSYSSITQYF | TGTGCCAGCAGTTACTCGAGTATTACGCAGTATTTT
TRBJ2-3 | TRBD2 | TRBV11-1 | many | CASSLMGAGATDTQYF | TGTGCCAGCAGCTTAATGGGAGCGGGGGCCACAGATACGCAGTATTTT
TRBJ2-7 | - | TRBV20-1 | many | CSALISYEQYF | TGCAGTGCTCTGATCTCCTACGAGCAGTACTTC
TRBJ2-1 | - | TRBV20-1 | - | CSAMDWRNEQFF | TGCAGTGCCATGGACTGGCGGAATGAGCAGTTCTTC
TRBJ1-6 | TRBD1 | TRBV4-1 | - | CASSPTRDRDPSPLHF | TGCGCCAGCAGCCCAACCCGAGACAGGGATCCTTCACCCCTCCACTTT
TRBJ1-1 | - | TRBV6-1 | many | CASSELGRGNTEAFF | TGTGCCAGCAGTGAATTAGGTAGGGGGAACACTGAAGCTTTCTTT
TRBJ1-3 | TRBD1 | TRBV20-1 | few | CSAPGQGAFVNSGNTIYF | TGCAGTGCTCCCGGACAGGGGGCCTTTGTCAACTCTGGAAACACCATATATTTT
TRBJ1-1 | - | TRBV30 | many | CAWSASGNTEAFF | TGTGCCTGGAGTGCGTCCGGGAACACTGAAGCTTTCTTT
TRBJ1-1 | - | TRBV7-7 | few | CASSSGVNTEAFF | TGTGCCAGCAGTTCGGGAGTGAACACTGAAGCTTTCTTT
TRBJ1-2 | - | TRBV3-1 | - | CASSQARRAGGYTF | TGTGCCAGCAGCCAAGCTCGGAGGGCGGGAGGCTACACCTTC
TRBJ2-5 | - | TRBV7-2 | many | CASSSGGLGETQYF | TGTGCCAGCAGCTCAGGTGGGCTGGGAGAGACCCAGTACTTC
TRBJ2-7 | - | TRBV11-1 | many | CASSLVGTPYEQYF | TGTGCCAGCAGCTTAGTTGGGACACCATACGAGCAGTACTTC
TRBJ1-4 | - | TRBV28 | few | CASSTGFWNEKLFF | TGTGCCAGCAGCACAGGGTTCTGGAATGAAAAACTGTTTTTT
TRBJ2-1 | - | TRBV7-6 | many | CASSLRGGPLEDEQFF | TGTGCCAGCAGCCTAAGAGGAGGGCCCTTGGAGGATGAGCAGTTCTTC
TRBJ2-1 | - | TRBV12-3/TRBV12-4 | many | CASNLGDFYNEQFF | TGTGCCAGCAACCTCGGAGATTTCTACAATGAGCAGTTCTTC
TRBJ2-7 | - | TRBV20-1 | many | CSANTVRGEQYF | TGCAGTGCTAATACCGTCCGGGGGGAGCAGTACTTC
TRBJ2-2 | TRBD1 | TRBV6-5 | many | CASSRQGANTGELFF | TGTGCCAGCAGTCGACAGGGGGCGAATACCGGGGAGCTGTTTTTT
TRBJ2-3 | - | TRBV2 | few | CASSLQGGTPDTQYF | TGTGCCAGCAGCCTCCAGGGGGGAACCCCAGATACGCAGTATTTT